The clone carrying this TCR beta chain qualifies as medium-sized. The antigen is unknown. Using immunoSEQ multiplex PCR, the repertoire was profiled, and TCRdb retains in-frame clones only, with some absent. The sample yields roughly 100,000 clones, roughly 80% seen once. The sample belongs to a study of T cell responses to AZD1222 COVID-19 vaccine. The study, taken as a whole, reports: Most donors were white British and more were female, and clonal diversity was possibly underestimated. Unmutated variant regions are reportedly targeted by nearly half of spike-specific TCRs. There were repertoire samples only from the period after the peak T cell response. Vaccine-related CD4 TCRs covered spike, predominating at 160-218 and 743-854.

This sequence was found in an adult in good health. Here the sequenced sample was peripheral blood, taken on day 0 of AZD1222 vaccination.

The CDR3 sequence: CASSLEFSGAPETQYF. CDR3 in DNA: TGTGCCAGCAGCTTGGAGTTTAGCGGAGCGCCAGAGACCCAGTACTTC. The chain has TRBV7-9 and TRBJ2-5, with D perhaps matching TRBD2 (6 bases). Germline lookup yields CDR1 SEHNR and CDR2 FQNEAQ (reference sequence). CDR3 length: 16 residues. V lost 3 bases, J lost 4 bases, and 18 bases lay in between.